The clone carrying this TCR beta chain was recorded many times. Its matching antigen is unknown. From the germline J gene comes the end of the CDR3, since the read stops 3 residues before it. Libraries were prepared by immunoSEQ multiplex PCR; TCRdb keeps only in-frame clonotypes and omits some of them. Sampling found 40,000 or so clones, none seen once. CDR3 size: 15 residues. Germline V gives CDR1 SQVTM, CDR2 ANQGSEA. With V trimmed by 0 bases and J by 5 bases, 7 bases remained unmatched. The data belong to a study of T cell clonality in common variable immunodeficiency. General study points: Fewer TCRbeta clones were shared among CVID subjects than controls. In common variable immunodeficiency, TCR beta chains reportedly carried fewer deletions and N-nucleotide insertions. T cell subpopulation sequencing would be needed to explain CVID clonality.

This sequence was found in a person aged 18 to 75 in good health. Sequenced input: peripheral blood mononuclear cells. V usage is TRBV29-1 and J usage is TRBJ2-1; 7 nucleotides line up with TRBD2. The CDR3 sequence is CSVEDMGLTNNEQFF. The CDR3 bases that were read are TGCAGCGTTGAAGATATGGGACTAACAAACAATGAG.